The clone carrying this T cell receptor (beta chain) came up once. Its antigen is still unknown. The record originates from a study of T cell repertoires and HLA-DP antigens. Study-wide background: Transduced HeLa cells presented HLA-DP to CD4+ T cells.

Profiled with immunoSEQ multiplex PCR; TCRdb holds only in-frame clones, not every one. The sample lists around 110,000 clones; about 91% were seen once. Germline-derived CDR1 and CDR2 are MDHEN and SYDVKM. The CDR3 loop spans 13 amino acids. Unmatched junction bases numbered 6, after V lost 6 bases and J lost 5 bases. The V and J genes are TRBV28 and TRBJ1-2, with 7 bases aligning to TRBD1. Sequencing was performed on CD4+ T cells from PBMCs. The clonotype comes from a woman in her late teens or twenties in good health and CMV-seronegative. CDR3 coding DNA: TGTGCCAGCAGGGTAGGGGGCGATTATGGCTACACCTTC. This encodes CASRVGGDYGYTF.